The 22 T cell receptor beta chains given below trace back to one sample, sequenced in a study of blood T cell repertoires in COVID-19. TCRdb's table, derived via immunoSEQ multiplex PCR, lists solely in-frame clones and lacks some. The profile shows around 130,000 clones, about 86% of them singletons. The sample comprised peripheral blood. The receptors were sampled from a woman aged 45-60 years who had recovered from COVID-19.

The rearrangement uses TRBV6-5 and TRBJ1-4; possible D gene TRBD1, 5 bases. Trimming stripped 3 bases from V and 8 bases from J, with 13 bases between. Germline lookup yields CDR1 MNHEY and CDR2 SVGAGI. The CDR3 is 14 residues long. CDR3 loop: CASSYRSPGEKLFF. In DNA form, the CDR3 reads TGTGCCAGCAGTTATAGAAGTCCAGGGGAAAAACTGTTTTTT.

V and J are TRBV6-1 and TRBJ1-2, with D hard to call. V lost 4 bases and J 2 bases, leaving 17 bases between the germline ends. The germline CDR1 and CDR2 sequences are MNHNS and SASEGT. This CDR3 comprises 16 residues. The chain's CDR3 is CASSGFRSGGNYGYTF. As DNA, the CDR3 is TGTGCCAGCAGTGGTTTTAGGTCAGGCGGGAACTATGGCTACACCTTC.

The genes are TRBV30 and TRBJ1-3, with D possibly TRBD1 on 5 matching bases. The CDR3 is 13 residues long. With 8 bases removed from V and 0 bases from J, the gap between germline ends came to 11 bases. CDR1 and CDR2 (germline): GTSNPN, SVGIG (reference sequence). This CDR3 is CARTGPSGNTIYF. CDR3 sequence (DNA): TGTGCCAGAACAGGTCCCTCTGGAAACACCATATATTTT.

This sequence joins TRBV27 and TRBJ1-5; no clear D gene. Germline values: CDR1 MNHEY, CDR2 SMNVEV (reference sequence). V was shortened by 3 bases and J by 9 bases, with 12 bases between the two germline ends. This CDR3 spans 13 amino acids. In DNA, the CDR3 is TGTGCCAGCAGTTTGGTCCTTCGAGGGCCCCAGCATTTT. It translates to CASSLVLRGPQHF.

This clone is a singleton in its sample. This sequence joins TRBV7-9 and TRBJ1-2, with TRBD1 identical over 8 bases. Trimming at V came to 4 bases and at J to 8 bases, leaving 9 bases not matched to a gene. CDR1 is SEHNR, CDR2 FQNEAQ, per germline (reference sequence). The CDR3 sequence is 14 residues long. This CDR3 reads CASSSYRGSGGYTF. CDR3 in DNA: TGTGCCAGCAGCTCCTACAGGGGGAGCGGGGGCTACACCTTC.

This chain uses TRBV7-2 with TRBJ1-2, with D hard to call. CDR1 and CDR2 from the germline V gene are SGHTA and FQGNSA. The CDR3 has 11 residues. The V gene lost 5 bases and the J gene lost 10 bases, with 11 bases spanning the gap. For the CDR3, the DNA is TGTGCCAGCAGCCTCGTGGACTCCTACACCTTC. Amino acid sequence: CASSLVDSYTF.

This chain uses TRBV11-3 with TRBJ1-2; TRBD1 aligns across 8 bases. The CDR3 is 16 residues long. In germline, CDR1 is SGHNT, CDR2 YENEEA. V shed 1 base, J shed 3 bases, and the junction held 7 bases outside the gene matches. The CDR3: CASSLAPPTGDYGYTF. The CDR3 nucleotides are TGTGCCAGCAGCTTAGCCCCCCCGACAGGGGACTATGGCTACACCTTC.

The chain links TRBV14 to TRBJ2-1; 11 nucleotides agree with TRBD2. Trimming took 3 bases from V and 7 from J; bases not matched to a gene: 8. The germline V gene encodes CDR1 SGHDN and CDR2 FVKESK. This CDR3 spans 16 amino acids. The CDR3 nucleotides read TGTGCCAGCAGCCATCTTAGCGGGAGGGGTGAGAATGAGCAGTTCTTC. It translates to CASSHLSGRGENEQFF.

The gene calls are TRBV9 and TRBJ1-3; TRBD1 matches 7 bases. The CDR3 consists of 16 residues. CDR1 is SGDLS and CDR2 is YYNGEE in the germline V gene. Germline trimming cut 4 bases from V and 0 bases from J; bases unmatched to any gene: 7. The CDR3 region has the DNA TGTGCCAGCAGCCGCGGTACAGGGGTCTCTGGAAACACCATATATTTT. This translates into CASSRGTGVSGNTIYF. The full variable domain, rest sourced from reference TRBV9 and TRBJ1-3, is DSGVTQTPKHLITATGQRVTLRCSPRSGDLSVYWYQQSLDQGLQFLIQYYNGEERAKGNILERFSAQQFPDLHSELNLSSLELGDSALYFCASSRGTGVSGNTIYFGEGSWLTVV.

The rearrangement links TRBV30 to TRBJ2-7, with TRBD2 matching over 12 bases. CDR1 is GTSNPN, CDR2 SVGIG, per germline (reference sequence). The CDR3 spans 16 residues. The trim removed 4 bases at V and 1 base at J, leaving 8 bases unmatched. The CDR3 loop reads CAWTVRTSGVSYEQYF. The CDR3 nucleotides read TGTGCCTGGACTGTCCGGACTAGCGGGGTTTCCTACGAGCAGTACTTC.

The chain uses TRBV6-5 and TRBJ1-2; weak D call: TRBD1 (6 bases). This CDR3 has 14 amino acids. The germline CDR1 and CDR2 sequences are MNHEY and SVGAGI. The V end lost 5 bases, the J end lost 4 bases, and 14 bases lay between the germline ends. CDR3: CASSPAGQLYGYTF. For the CDR3, the DNA is TGTGCCAGCAGTCCGGCAGGACAGCTCTATGGCTACACCTTC.

The CDR3 is CAWSAGQGNSPLHF. Written as DNA, the CDR3 is TGTGCCTGGAGTGCAGGACAGGGTAACTCACCCCTCCACTTT. The chain joins TRBV30 to TRBJ1-6; 8 nucleotides match TRBD1. The junction had 6 bases not matched to a gene; V was cut back by 1 base and J by 10 bases. The CDR3 has 14 amino acids. Germline-derived CDR1 and CDR2 are GTSNPN and SVGIG (reference sequence).

This clone was detected a few times. The rearrangement joins TRBV5-6 to TRBJ2-1, with a possible D match to TRBD2 (6 bases). Germline V lookup: CDR1 SGHDT, CDR2 YYEEEE. The CDR3 runs 16 residues. The V end lost 0 bases, the J end lost 7 bases, and 17 bases lay between the germline ends. This CDR3 is CASSLALVAVGNEQFF. The CDR3 nucleotides are TGTGCCAGCAGCTTGGCCTTGGTAGCGGTCGGTAATGAGCAGTTCTTC.

The chain combines TRBV11-3 with TRBJ2-7; D not certain. The CDR3 is 12 amino acids. CDR1 and CDR2 (germline): SGHNT, YENEEA. The V end was cut by 5 bases, the J end by 4 bases, with 9 bases between. Here the CDR3 reads CASSQEPYEQYF. The CDR3 region has the DNA TGTGCCAGCAGCCAAGAGCCTTACGAGCAGTACTTC.

This clone appeared once. V gene TRBV5-1 combines with J gene TRBJ2-1, with TRBD1 as a possible D gene (7 bases). V was cut by 4 bases and J by 13 bases, with 15 bases left in between. The length of the CDR3 is 12 residues. CDR1 SGHRS and CDR2 YFSETQ come from the germline V gene. CDR3 in DNA: TGCGCCAGCAGCGAAGGGGGCGCGGGACAGTTCTTC. Its protein is CASSEGGAGQFF.

This chain connects TRBV2 to TRBJ1-2; D is undetermined. The CDR3 is 13 amino acids. The ends were cut back, 7 bases at V and 2 bases at J, with 11 bases in the middle. Germline values: CDR1 SNHLY, CDR2 FYNNEI. The CDR3 sequence is CASTEQENYGYTF. CDR3 nucleotide sequence: TGTGCCAGCACCGAGCAGGAAAACTATGGCTACACCTTC.

This chain connects TRBV18 to TRBJ2-3, with a tentative D call TRBD1 (5 bases). The germline CDR1 and CDR2 sequences are KGHSH and LQKENI. V was clipped by 6 bases and J by 0 bases, with 25 bases between them. This CDR3 is 19 amino acids long. The CDR3 DNA is TGTGCCAGCTCCCAACAACCCTGGGGCAGGACCCAAAGCACAGATACGCAGTATTTT. Protein sequence: CASSQQPWGRTQSTDTQYF. Using reference TRBV18 and TRBJ2-3 for the parts outside the CDR3, the full variable domain is NAGVMQNPRHLVRRRGQEARLRCSPMKGHSHVYWYRQLPEEGLKFMVYLQKENIIDESGMPKERFSAEFPKEGPSILRIQQVVRGDSAAYFCASSQQPWGRTQSTDTQYFGPGTRLTVL.

V gene TRBV23-1 combines with J gene TRBJ2-7; 9 nucleotides align to TRBD1. TRBV23-1 falls under the ORF class, with uncertain function. V was clipped by 3 bases and J by 2 bases; unmatched bases: 5. The CDR3 runs 15 residues. The CDR3 loop reads CASSQFGTGPYEQYF. Here the CDR3 DNA reads TGCGCCAGCAGTCAGTTCGGGACAGGGCCCTACGAGCAGTACTTC.

The rearrangement joins TRBV5-8 to TRBJ1-5; 7 nucleotides align to TRBD1. Germline assignment: CDR1 SGHTS and CDR2 YDEGEE. The CDR3 is made up of 16 amino acids. J lost 3 bases, V lost 3 bases, and 9 bases had no gene match. CDR3 in DNA: TGTGCCAGCAGCTCGGGCGCGGGACAGAACAATCAGCCCCAGCATTTT. It translates to CASSSGAGQNNQPQHF.

This clone is categorized as medium-sized (0.01 to 0.1%). V is TRBV5-1 and J is TRBJ2-3; D not certain. Trimming removed 2 bases from V and 3 bases from J, with 19 bases in between. Germline V gene lookup returns CDR1 SGHRS and CDR2 YFSETQ. The CDR3 totals 17 residues. CDR3: CASSLFLGAIGTDTQYF. In DNA, the CDR3 is TGCGCCAGCAGCTTATTCCTAGGCGCTATCGGAACAGATACGCAGTATTTT.

The V and J genes are TRBV24-1 and TRBJ2-3; TRBD2 matches 7 bases. Germline loops: CDR1 KGHDR, CDR2 SFDVKD. There are 15 residues in the CDR3. After removal of 4 bases from V and 3 bases from J, the junction contained 6 bases not matched to a gene. This CDR3 reads CATSDRGLPTDTQYF. The CDR3 nucleotides are TGTGCCACCAGTGACCGGGGACTACCGACAGATACGCAGTATTTT.

V is TRBV6-5 and J is TRBJ2-1; D is possibly TRBD1 (6 bases). Germline CDR1 reads MNHEY; CDR2 reads SVGAGI. V was cut by 0 bases and J by 6 bases, with 15 bases left in between. This CDR3 contains 16 residues. The DNA of the CDR3 is TGTGCCAGCAGTTACTCGTCAGGGGCCGGTCTCAATGAGCAGTTCTTC. It yields the protein CASSYSSGAGLNEQFF.